This is a list of T cell receptor beta chains from one sample in a study of T cell repertoires in cytomegalovirus infection. These TCRs' antigens remain unknown. TCRdb called the reads again in MiXCR, with one record for every CDR3 protein. The sample lists more than 50,000 distinct CDR3 sequences; 33% were seen once. The source material was PBMCs, sequenced either directly or after in vitro stimulation (not recorded which). The receptor set was obtained from a human donor in good health (CMV status not recorded). Some clones in this sample may be carry-over from other donors' samples. Each CDR3 is given with its conserved first and last residue. Fields, in order: V gene, D gene, clone size, J gene, CDR3 DNA, CDR3 protein. A D gene is named only where the DNA matches it firmly. Not every row has a clone size; where given, it reads once, few, many or a size class.

v_gene: TRBV10-3
d_gene: TRBD1
abundance: NA
j_gene: TRBJ1-2
CDR3nt: TGTGCCACAGGACAGGGCGGCACTAACTATGGCTACACCTTC
CDR3aa: CATGQGGTNYGYTF

v_gene: TRBV20-1
d_gene: NA
abundance: NA
j_gene: TRBJ2-5
CDR3nt: TGCAGTGCTAGAGGCGCCCAAGAGACCCAGTACTTC
CDR3aa: CSARGAQETQYF

v_gene: TRBV24-1
d_gene: NA
abundance: NA
j_gene: TRBJ1-2
CDR3nt: TGTGCCACCAGTGATTATGGGACTAACTATGGCTACACCTTC
CDR3aa: CATSDYGTNYGYTF

v_gene: TRBV7-9
d_gene: TRBD2
abundance: many
j_gene: TRBJ2-1
CDR3nt: TGTGCCAGCAGCTCCCCAATCAGCGGGAGGGTAAATGAGCAGTTCTTC
CDR3aa: CASSSPISGRVNEQFF

v_gene: TRBV20-1
d_gene: NA
abundance: few
j_gene: TRBJ2-1
CDR3nt: TGCAGTGCTAAAACAGGAAGACTTCCGTGGGGTGAGCAGTTCTTC
CDR3aa: CSAKTGRLPWGEQFF

v_gene: TRBV20-1
d_gene: NA
abundance: NA
j_gene: TRBJ1-3
CDR3nt: TGCAGTGTAGGGGAACGCTCTGGAAACACCATATATTTT
CDR3aa: CSVGERSGNTIYF

v_gene: TRBV28
d_gene: NA
abundance: once
j_gene: TRBJ1-5
CDR3nt: TGTGCCAGCAGTTTAGTCCAGGTCGTACCTAGCAATCAGCCCCAGCATTTT
CDR3aa: CASSLVQVVPSNQPQHF

v_gene: TRBV7-2
d_gene: NA
abundance: many
j_gene: TRBJ1-3
CDR3nt: TGTGCCAGCAGCTTTGGGGGACACACCTCTGGAAACACCATATATTTT
CDR3aa: CASSFGGHTSGNTIYF

v_gene: TRBV15
d_gene: NA
abundance: NA
j_gene: TRBJ2-2
CDR3nt: TGTGCCACCAGACCCTATGGAGTCACCGGGGAGCTGTTTTTT
CDR3aa: CATRPYGVTGELFF

v_gene: TRBV7-2
d_gene: TRBD1
abundance: many
j_gene: TRBJ1-1
CDR3nt: TGTGCCAGCGGGGGACAGGGGCACACTGAAGCTTTCTTT
CDR3aa: CASGGQGHTEAFF

v_gene: TRBV28
d_gene: TRBD2
abundance: few
j_gene: TRBJ2-1
CDR3nt: TGTGCCAGCAGTCCCACTAGCGGGGGGCTTAATGAGCAGTTCTTC
CDR3aa: CASSPTSGGLNEQFF

v_gene: TRBV6-2/TRBV6-3
d_gene: NA
abundance: NA
j_gene: TRBJ1-4
CDR3nt: TGTGCCAGCAGTCCCAGGGGAATCTCAACTAATGAAAAACTGTTTTTT
CDR3aa: CASSPRGISTNEKLFF

v_gene: TRBV2
d_gene: TRBD2
abundance: NA
j_gene: TRBJ2-1
CDR3nt: TGTGCCAGCAGCTACGATAGGACTAGCCGCAGAGAGCAGTTCTTC
CDR3aa: CASSYDRTSRREQFF

v_gene: TRBV27
d_gene: TRBD1
abundance: NA
j_gene: TRBJ2-7
CDR3nt: TGTGCCAGCAGCCGTACCGGGACAGGGTTCTTTTTCAGCTCCTACGAGCAGTACTTC
CDR3aa: CASSRTGTGFFFSSYEQYF

v_gene: TRBV15
d_gene: NA
abundance: NA
j_gene: TRBJ2-5
CDR3nt: TGTGCCACCAGCAGAGGCGGGGAAGGGGAGACCCAGTACTTC
CDR3aa: CATSRGGEGETQYF

v_gene: TRBV7-8
d_gene: NA
abundance: many
j_gene: TRBJ1-6
CDR3nt: TGTGCCAGCAGCTTAGTCAGGGTTCGGGATTCACCCCTCCACTTT
CDR3aa: CASSLVRVRDSPLHF

v_gene: TRBV20-1
d_gene: NA
abundance: NA
j_gene: TRBJ1-3
CDR3nt: TGCAGTGCTAGAGCCACAGGGCTAGGAAACACCATATATTTT
CDR3aa: CSARATGLGNTIYF

v_gene: TRBV4-1
d_gene: NA
abundance: NA
j_gene: TRBJ1-5
CDR3nt: TGCGCCAGCACCGCAAGACCACCCAGGGGTTTGCGCAATCAGCCCCAGCATTTT
CDR3aa: CASTARPPRGLRNQPQHF

v_gene: TRBV6-1
d_gene: NA
abundance: NA
j_gene: TRBJ2-7
CDR3nt: TGTGCCAGCACCCCGGGGGGACAATCCTACGAGCAGTACTTC
CDR3aa: CASTPGGQSYEQYF

v_gene: TRBV20-1
d_gene: NA
abundance: few
j_gene: TRBJ2-7
CDR3nt: TGCAGTGCTAGGTTGACTTCGGGGTCCTACGAGCAGTACTTC
CDR3aa: CSARLTSGSYEQYF

v_gene: TRBV6-6
d_gene: NA
abundance: NA
j_gene: TRBJ2-5
CDR3nt: TGTGCCAGCCAAGGACAGATCCTCCAAGAGACCCAGTACTTC
CDR3aa: CASQGQILQETQYF

v_gene: TRBV19
d_gene: NA
abundance: NA
j_gene: TRBJ1-2
CDR3nt: TGTGCCAGTAGTCAGTATGTCAGCTATGGCTACACCTTC
CDR3aa: CASSQYVSYGYTF

v_gene: TRBV10-3
d_gene: TRBD2
abundance: NA
j_gene: TRBJ2-5
CDR3nt: TGTGCCATCAGTGAGAATAGGCGGACTAGCGGGCAAGAGACCCAGTACTTC
CDR3aa: CAISENRRTSGQETQYF

v_gene: TRBV6-1
d_gene: NA
abundance: NA
j_gene: TRBJ2-1
CDR3nt: TGTGCCAGCAGTTATGGGGTAGGATTGGTCAATGAGCAGTTCTTC
CDR3aa: CASSYGVGLVNEQFF

v_gene: TRBV12-3/TRBV12-4
d_gene: NA
abundance: NA
j_gene: TRBJ1-2
CDR3nt: TGTGCCAGCAGTTTCTCGGGGGACTATGGCTACACCTTC
CDR3aa: CASSFSGDYGYTF

v_gene: TRBV6-2/TRBV6-3
d_gene: NA
abundance: once
j_gene: TRBJ2-3
CDR3nt: TGTGCCAGCCAGCTAGCGAGTACAGATACGCAGTATTTT
CDR3aa: CASQLASTDTQYF

v_gene: TRBV20-1
d_gene: NA
abundance: few
j_gene: TRBJ2-7
CDR3nt: TGCAGTGCTTGGGACTACGAGCAGTACTTC
CDR3aa: CSAWDYEQYF

v_gene: TRBV7-6
d_gene: TRBD2
abundance: few
j_gene: TRBJ2-7
CDR3nt: TGTGCCAGCAGCTTAGGGACTAGCGGGGGGTACGAGCAGTACTTC
CDR3aa: CASSLGTSGGYEQYF

v_gene: TRBV28
d_gene: NA
abundance: many
j_gene: TRBJ1-1
CDR3nt: TGTGCCAGCAGTTTAAAACGGCAGGGGAGGGCTGAAGCTTTCTTT
CDR3aa: CASSLKRQGRAEAFF

v_gene: TRBV7-8
d_gene: NA
abundance: NA
j_gene: TRBJ1-3
CDR3nt: TGTGCCAGCAGCTTAGGATTAAACACCATATATTTT
CDR3aa: CASSLGLNTIYF

v_gene: TRBV11-3
d_gene: NA
abundance: NA
j_gene: TRBJ2-1
CDR3nt: TGTGCCAGCAGCTCTCTGGGGGGAAGTTACAATGAGCAGTTCTTC
CDR3aa: CASSSLGGSYNEQFF

v_gene: TRBV20-1
d_gene: NA
abundance: NA
j_gene: TRBJ1-2
CDR3nt: TGCAGTGCGAAGCACCAGGGAAACTATGGCTACACCTTC
CDR3aa: CSAKHQGNYGYTF

v_gene: TRBV20-1
d_gene: NA
abundance: NA
j_gene: TRBJ2-4
CDR3nt: TGCAGTGCGATCCCCCCTAGCGAAAACATTCAGTACTTC
CDR3aa: CSAIPPSENIQYF

v_gene: TRBV6-2/TRBV6-3
d_gene: NA
abundance: few
j_gene: TRBJ2-6
CDR3nt: TGTGCCAGCAGTTTGCTGGGATGGGCCAACGTCCTGACTTTC
CDR3aa: CASSLLGWANVLTF

v_gene: TRBV7-9
d_gene: NA
abundance: NA
j_gene: TRBJ1-5
CDR3nt: TGTGCCAGCAGCTTAGGAGGGAGTCGTGAGGCCAATCAGCCCCAGCATTTT
CDR3aa: CASSLGGSREANQPQHF

v_gene: TRBV6-5
d_gene: NA
abundance: NA
j_gene: TRBJ2-3
CDR3nt: TGTGCCAGCAGTACGAGCGCCACAGATACGCAGTATTTT
CDR3aa: CASSTSATDTQYF

v_gene: TRBV7-9
d_gene: NA
abundance: NA
j_gene: TRBJ2-5
CDR3nt: TGTGCCAGCAGCTTTGGAGGGTTGGAGACCCAGTACTTC
CDR3aa: CASSFGGLETQYF

v_gene: TRBV5-1
d_gene: TRBD2
abundance: NA
j_gene: TRBJ2-3
CDR3nt: TGCGCCAGTGGGACTAGCGGGACGGAGGGAGATACGCAGTATTTT
CDR3aa: CASGTSGTEGDTQYF

v_gene: TRBV12-3/TRBV12-4
d_gene: NA
abundance: few
j_gene: TRBJ1-5
CDR3nt: TGTGCCAGCAGTTTAGCTCTTGGCATTGGGGGGCTCTTTCAGCCCCAGCATTTT
CDR3aa: CASSLALGIGGLFQPQHF

v_gene: TRBV7-2
d_gene: NA
abundance: many
j_gene: TRBJ1-3
CDR3nt: TGTGCCAGCAGCGTAACGGGACTCTCTTTTGACACCATATATTTT
CDR3aa: CASSVTGLSFDTIYF

v_gene: TRBV6-5
d_gene: TRBD2
abundance: NA
j_gene: TRBJ2-7
CDR3nt: TGTGCCAGCAGCGTGCTAGCGGGGGGGCAATACGAGCAGTACTTC
CDR3aa: CASSVLAGGQYEQYF

v_gene: TRBV19
d_gene: NA
abundance: NA
j_gene: TRBJ2-7
CDR3nt: TGTGCCAGTAGTTTGGCCCGGGACATCGGAGAGCAGTACTTC
CDR3aa: CASSLARDIGEQYF

v_gene: TRBV7-2
d_gene: TRBD1
abundance: many
j_gene: TRBJ1-1
CDR3nt: TGTGCCAGCAGCTTTGACAGGGCTACTGAAGCTTTCTTT
CDR3aa: CASSFDRATEAFF

v_gene: TRBV7-9
d_gene: TRBD1
abundance: many
j_gene: TRBJ2-2
CDR3nt: TGTGCCAGCAGCGGGGACAGGGGGCAGACCGGGGAGCTGTTTTTT
CDR3aa: CASSGDRGQTGELFF

v_gene: TRBV6-7
d_gene: NA
abundance: NA
j_gene: TRBJ1-1
CDR3nt: TGTGCCAGCAGTTACTCGATGGCAGACACTGAAGCTTTCTTT
CDR3aa: CASSYSMADTEAFF